This T cell receptor (beta chain) was retrieved from a study of identical twins. There are many counts of this clonotype. TCRdb called the 5' RACE reads again in MiXCR, with one record for every CDR3 protein. This sample yields under 350,000 distinct CDR3 sequences, of which roughly 10% are seen a single time; 6% to 8.5% belongs to the top ten. Looked up from germline, CDR1 is LGHNA and CDR2 is YNFKEQ. The CDR3 is 13 residues long. Trimming took 4 bases from V and 7 from J, leaving 14 bases between them. In addition, the sample was reused for a study of yellow fever vaccine responses in identical twins. As that report states: Twins' vaccine T cell responses reportedly seemed partly convergent and partly personalized.

The origin of this receptor is a woman aged 18 to 35 in good health. Material: CD8+ T cells sorted from blood. The chain has TRBV4-2 and TRBJ2-7; D not resolved. As DNA, the CDR3 is TGTGCCAGCAGCCCCCCAACCATACGAGAGCAGTACTTC. Its protein product is CASSPPTIREQYF.